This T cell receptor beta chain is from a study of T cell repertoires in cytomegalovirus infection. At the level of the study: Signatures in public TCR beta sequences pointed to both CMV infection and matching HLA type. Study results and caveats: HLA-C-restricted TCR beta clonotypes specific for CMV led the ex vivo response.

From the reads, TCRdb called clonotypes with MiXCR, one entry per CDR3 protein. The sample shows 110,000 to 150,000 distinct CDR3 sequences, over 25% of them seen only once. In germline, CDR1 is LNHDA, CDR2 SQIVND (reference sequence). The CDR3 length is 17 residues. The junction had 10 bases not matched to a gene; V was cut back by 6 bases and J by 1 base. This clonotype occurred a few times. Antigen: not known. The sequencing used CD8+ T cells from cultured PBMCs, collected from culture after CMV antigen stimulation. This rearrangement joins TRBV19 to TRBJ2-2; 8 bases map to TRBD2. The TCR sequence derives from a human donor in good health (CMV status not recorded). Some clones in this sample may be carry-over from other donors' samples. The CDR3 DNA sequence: TGTGCCAGTAGAATGAGTGGACTAGCCCTGAACACCGGGGAGCTGTTTTTT. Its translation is CASRMSGLALNTGELFF.